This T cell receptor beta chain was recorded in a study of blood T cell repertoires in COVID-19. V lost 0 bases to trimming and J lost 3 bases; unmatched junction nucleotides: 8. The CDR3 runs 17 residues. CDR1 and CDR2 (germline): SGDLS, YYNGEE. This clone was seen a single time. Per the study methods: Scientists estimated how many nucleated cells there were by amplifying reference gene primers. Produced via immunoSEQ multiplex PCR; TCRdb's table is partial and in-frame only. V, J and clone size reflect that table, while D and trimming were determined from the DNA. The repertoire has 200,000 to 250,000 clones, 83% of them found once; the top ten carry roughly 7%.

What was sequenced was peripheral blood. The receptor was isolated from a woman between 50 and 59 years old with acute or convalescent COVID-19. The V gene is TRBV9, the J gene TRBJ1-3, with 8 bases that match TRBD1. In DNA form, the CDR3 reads TGTGCCAGCAGCGTAGAACCTCAGGGGGCAAGTGGAAACACCATATATTTT. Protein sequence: CASSVEPQGASGNTIYF.